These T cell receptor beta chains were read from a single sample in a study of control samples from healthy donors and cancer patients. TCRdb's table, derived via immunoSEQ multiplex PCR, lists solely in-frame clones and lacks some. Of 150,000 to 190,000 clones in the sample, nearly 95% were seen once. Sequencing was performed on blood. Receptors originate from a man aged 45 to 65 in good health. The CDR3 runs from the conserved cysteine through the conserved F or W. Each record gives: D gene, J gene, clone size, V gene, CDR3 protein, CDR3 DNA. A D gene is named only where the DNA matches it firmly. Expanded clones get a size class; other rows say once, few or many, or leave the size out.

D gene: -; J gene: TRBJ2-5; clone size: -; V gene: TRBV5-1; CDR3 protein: CASSLTGHTQETQYF; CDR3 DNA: TGCGCCAGCAGCTTGACGGGACACACCCAAGAGACCCAGTACTTC
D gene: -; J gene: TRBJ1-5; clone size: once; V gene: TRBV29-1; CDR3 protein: CSGRDQPQHF; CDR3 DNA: TGCAGCGGCCGAGATCAGCCCCAGCATTTT
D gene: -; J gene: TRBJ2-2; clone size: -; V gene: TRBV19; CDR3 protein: CASSRLAGELFF; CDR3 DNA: TGTGCCAGTAGTAGGTTAGCCGGGGAGCTGTTTTTT
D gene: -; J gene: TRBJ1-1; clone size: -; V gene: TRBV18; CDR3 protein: CASSQYSSLDTEAFF; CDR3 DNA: TGTGCCAGCTCTCAATACAGTTCCTTAGACACTGAAGCTTTCTTT
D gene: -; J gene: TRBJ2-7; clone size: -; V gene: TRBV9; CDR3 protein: CASSAPSGLREQYF; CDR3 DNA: TGTGCCAGCAGCGCCCCATCGGGACTCCGAGAGCAGTACTTC
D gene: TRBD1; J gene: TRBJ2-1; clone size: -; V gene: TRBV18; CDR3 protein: CASSPTGQGALNEQFF; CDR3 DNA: TGTGCCAGCTCACCAACGGGACAGGGGGCGCTGAATGAGCAGTTCTTC
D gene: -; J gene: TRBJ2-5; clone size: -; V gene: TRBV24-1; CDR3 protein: CATSDLGGRKETQYF; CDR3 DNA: TGTGCCACCAGTGATTTAGGAGGGAGGAAAGAGACCCAGTACTTC
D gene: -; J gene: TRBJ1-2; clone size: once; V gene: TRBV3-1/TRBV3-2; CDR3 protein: CASSQEFISVNYGYTF; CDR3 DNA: TGTGCCAGCAGCCAAGAATTCATATCAGTGAACTATGGCTACACCTTC
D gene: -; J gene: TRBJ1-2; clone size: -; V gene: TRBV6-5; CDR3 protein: CASSMSGVDRGTF; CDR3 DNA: TGTGCCAGCAGTATGTCAGGGGTAGACAGAGGCACCTTC
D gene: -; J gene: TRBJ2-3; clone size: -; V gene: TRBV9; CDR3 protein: CASSATSFTDTQYF; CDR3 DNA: TGTGCCAGCAGCGCGACTAGTTTTACAGATACGCAGTATTTT
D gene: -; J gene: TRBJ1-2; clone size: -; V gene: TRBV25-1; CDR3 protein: CASSPGHGYTF; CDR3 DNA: TGTGCCAGCAGTCCAGGGCATGGCTACACCTTC